A selection of T cell receptor beta chains follows, all from one sample in a study of blood T cell repertoires in COVID-19. The protocol was immunoSEQ multiplex PCR, while the TCRdb copy is restricted to in-frame clones and leaves out a portion. Counted here are around 270,000 clones, roughly 85% occurring once; the ten biggest clones make up roughly 4%. Source material: PBMCs or T cells enriched from blood (not recorded which). These receptors originate from a woman aged 25 to 45 who had recovered from COVID-19. Both conserved end residues are part of each CDR3. The D gene is left open where the match is weak. A row's size may be missing; if present it is once, few, many or a size class.

DNA	CDR3	J	V	D	size
TGTGCCAGCAGGGTCGGGACTGCCGGCGGTGAGCAGTACTTC	CASRVGTAGGEQYF	TRBJ2-7	TRBV27	.	once
TGTGCCAGCTCACTTATGGGACAGGGGCTGGATGGCTACACCTTC	CASSLMGQGLDGYTF	TRBJ1-2	TRBV18	TRBD1	.
TGTGCCAGGCAGGGTGTTGAAAGGGAAACCCTCCACTTT	CARQGVERETLHF	TRBJ1-6	TRBV7-2	.	.
TGTGCCAGCAGCGCCCATAGCGGGGGGGCCGACTACAATGAGCAGTTCTTC	CASSAHSGGADYNEQFF	TRBJ2-1	TRBV9	TRBD2	.
TGCGCCAGCAGTGAGTCTGGGGGGAGCTCCTACAATGAGCAGTTCTTC	CASSESGGSSYNEQFF	TRBJ2-1	TRBV10-1	.	few
TGTGCCAGCAGCTTCCTCTGGGCCGGACTAGCGGGAGCTGGGGCCAACGTCCTGACTTTC	CASSFLWAGLAGAGANVLTF	TRBJ2-6	TRBV6-6	TRBD2	.
TGTGCCAGCAGTCTCCCCTTCGAGACAGTAGATCTCACAGATACGCAGTATTTT	CASSLPFETVDLTDTQYF	TRBJ2-3	TRBV9	.	once
TGTGCCTGGAGTGTGGGACAGCGTGAAGCTTTCTTT	CAWSVGQREAFF	TRBJ1-1	TRBV30	TRBD1	.
TGTGCCAGCAGCCAAGCCGGGACAGCTGACACCGGGGAGCTGTTTTTT	CASSQAGTADTGELFF	TRBJ2-2	TRBV4-2	TRBD1	.
TGTGCCAGCAGCGTAGGTTTGACAGGGGGCATTAGCTATGGCTACACCTTC	CASSVGLTGGISYGYTF	TRBJ1-2	TRBV9	TRBD1	.
TGTGCCAGTAGGGGACAGGGGCAGAACACTGAAGCTTTCTTT	CASRGQGQNTEAFF	TRBJ1-1	TRBV19	TRBD1	.